The 17 T cell receptor beta chains listed next were all sequenced from one sample in a study of blood T cell repertoires in COVID-19. Clones were sequenced by immunoSEQ multiplex PCR, and TCRdb holds only the in-frame ones, with some missing. This table holds fewer than 250,000 clones, around 80% found once. Source material: peripheral blood. These TCRs come from a human donor in a cohort sampled during active COVID-19.

The V and J genes are TRBV5-1 and TRBJ2-3, with 10 bases fitting TRBD2. Trimming cost V 1 base and J 4 bases; bases outside gene matches: 0. CDR1 is SGHRS, CDR2 YFSETQ, per germline. The length of the CDR3 is 14 residues. The CDR3 DNA sequence: TGCGCCAGCAGCTTGAGCGGGGGGGCAGATACGCAGTATTTT. This translates into CASSLSGGADTQYF.

This chain joins TRBV10-3 and TRBJ2-5, with TRBD2 matching 9 bases. Trimming cost V 9 bases and J 3 bases; bases outside gene matches: 11. This CDR3 spans 15 amino acids. CDR1 ENHRY and CDR2 SYGVKD come from the germline V gene. CDR3 amino acids: CAIRRAGGSEETQYF. CDR3 in DNA: TGTGCCATTCGGAGAGCGGGGGGCAGTGAAGAGACCCAGTACTTC.

The J gene is TRBJ1-1, the V gene TRBV3-1 (or the pseudogene TRBV3-2); no clear D gene. The V end lost 8 bases, the J end lost 1 base, and 14 bases lay between the germline ends. Germline V CDR1 and CDR2: LGHDT, YNNKEL (reference sequence). The CDR3 spans 14 residues. CDR3 coding DNA: TGTGCCAGCTCTTGGGCAAGATCGAACACTGAAGCTTTCTTT. This encodes CASSWARSNTEAFF.

The chain links TRBV18 to TRBJ2-2; 8 bases align to TRBD1. The trim removed 8 bases at V and 3 bases at J, leaving 8 bases unmatched. This CDR3 is built from 15 residues. Germline values: CDR1 KGHSH, CDR2 LQKENI. The chain's CDR3 is CASDQGAWYTGELFF. The CDR3 nucleotides are TGTGCCAGCGACCAGGGGGCGTGGTACACCGGGGAGCTGTTTTTT.

This chain joins TRBV12-3 or TRBV12-4 and TRBJ2-3, with D possibly matching TRBD1 (6 bases). The CDR3 contains 11 residues. The V end was cut by 3 bases, the J end by 14 bases, with 12 bases between. The CDR3 spells CASSLGRGRYF. The CDR3 nucleotides are TGTGCCAGCAGTTTGGGCAGGGGAAGGTATTTT.

V gene TRBV3-1 (or the pseudogene TRBV3-2) combines with J gene TRBJ2-5, with 11 nucleotides matching TRBD2. The CDR3 is made up of 18 amino acids. V was clipped by 1 base and J by 0 bases; unmatched bases: 7. Looked up from germline, CDR1 is LGHDT and CDR2 is YNNKEL (reference sequence). CDR3 residues: CASSQAPGLADDQETQYF. CDR3 DNA sequence: TGTGCCAGCAGCCAAGCCCCGGGACTAGCGGACGACCAAGAGACCCAGTACTTC.

V and J are TRBV6-5 and TRBJ2-2, with 9 bases aligning to TRBD1. Germline loops: CDR1 MNHEY, CDR2 SVGAGI. Trimming removed 6 bases from V and 4 bases from J; junction bases left unmatched: 6. The CDR3 has 15 residues. In DNA form, the CDR3 reads TGTGCCAGCAGACAGGGGGCGCGCGTCACCGGGGAGCTGTTTTTT. It specifies CASRQGARVTGELFF.

The rearrangement links TRBV5-4 to TRBJ2-5; D call uncertain. V was trimmed by 5 bases and J by 1 base, leaving 12 bases between them. The germline V gene encodes CDR1 SGHNT and CDR2 YYREEE (reference sequence). This CDR3 has 14 amino acids. The CDR3 bases are TGTGCCAGCAGATCCACATTAACCCAAGAGACCCAGTACTTC. Amino acids: CASRSTLTQETQYF.

For the CDR3, the DNA is TGTGCCACCAGTGATTTGACAGGGGACGGCAATGAGCAGTTCTTC. Its protein product is CATSDLTGDGNEQFF. This chain uses TRBV24-1 with TRBJ2-1, with TRBD1 matching 7 bases. V shed 0 bases, J shed 6 bases, and the junction held 4 bases outside the gene matches. This CDR3 contains 15 residues. Germline V gene lookup returns CDR1 KGHDR and CDR2 SFDVKD.

This chain connects TRBV28 to TRBJ2-7; D is unclear. V was trimmed by 2 bases and J by 7 bases, leaving 12 bases between them. Germline values: CDR1 MDHEN, CDR2 SYDVKM. This CDR3 has 13 residues. CDR3 bases: TGTGCCAGCAGTTTACCAACTCTGCGAGAGCAGTACTTC. Amino acids: CASSLPTLREQYF.

The chain joins TRBV19 to TRBJ2-1; D may be TRBD2 (5 bases). Germline V gene sequence: CDR1 LNHDA, CDR2 SQIVND (reference sequence). V lost 4 bases and J lost 10, with 8 bases in between. The CDR3 has 11 amino acids. This CDR3 is CASSKRQEQFF. The CDR3 bases are TGTGCCAGTAGTAAGCGGCAGGAGCAGTTCTTC.

This chain connects TRBV4-1 to TRBJ2-5; D unresolved. The CDR3 has 15 residues. Looked up from germline, CDR1 is MGHRA and CDR2 is YSYEKL. Trimming cost V 0 bases and J 5 bases, with 13 bases left between them. The CDR3 DNA is TGCGCCAGCAGCCAAGAGACGGGTCGCGAGGAGACCCAGTACTTC. Amino acid sequence: CASSQETGREETQYF.

The chain couples TRBV6-6 to TRBJ2-5, with a tentative D call TRBD1 (5 bases). With 7 bases removed from V and 3 bases from J, the gap between germline ends came to 18 bases. Germline lookup yields CDR1 MNHNY and CDR2 SVGAGI (reference sequence). This CDR3 is built from 15 residues. The CDR3 DNA reads as TGTGCCAGCATCGATCCCGCCAGGGTTGAAGAGACCCAGTACTTC. It specifies CASIDPARVEETQYF.

The gene calls are TRBV9 and TRBJ1-6; TRBD1 matches at 7 bases. The V gene's germline CDR1 is SGDLS and CDR2 YYNGEE. V gave up 4 bases and J gave up 9 bases; unmatched junction bases: 7. The CDR3 extends over 14 amino acids. The CDR3 DNA reads TGTGCCAGCAGCTTCGAGACAGGGAGTTCACCCCTCCACTTT. Protein product: CASSFETGSSPLHF.

The V gene is TRBV20-1, the J gene TRBJ2-1; 8 positions agree with TRBD2. The V gene's germline CDR1 is DFQATT and CDR2 SNEGSKA (reference sequence). This CDR3 comprises 14 residues. V was clipped by 3 bases and J by 8 bases; unmatched bases: 9. CDR3 sequence reads: CSASRREGNDEQFF. In nucleotides, the CDR3 is TGCAGTGCTAGTCGTCGGGAGGGCAACGATGAGCAGTTCTTC.

The rearrangement links TRBV18 to TRBJ1-3; D is undetermined. The germline gives CDR1 KGHSH, CDR2 LQKENI. The length of the CDR3 is 14 residues. Trimming cost V 3 bases and J 0 bases, with 6 bases left between them. The CDR3 spells CASSPARSGNTIYF. The CDR3 DNA sequence: TGTGCCAGCTCACCGGCCCGCTCTGGAAACACCATATATTTT.

V gene TRBV27 combines with J gene TRBJ2-1; 9 positions agree with TRBD1. The CDR3 covers 15 residues. The germline V gene encodes CDR1 MNHEY and CDR2 SMNVEV (reference sequence). The V gene end was trimmed by 6 bases and the J gene end by 7 bases; junction bases not matched to a gene: 10. The CDR3 protein is CASSHTGGRLNEQFF. Written as DNA, the CDR3 is TGTGCCAGCAGCCATACAGGGGGCCGGTTGAATGAGCAGTTCTTC.